These 26 T cell receptor beta chains were all obtained from the same sample, sequenced in a study of Tregs in tolerant kidney transplant recipients. Produced via immunoSEQ multiplex PCR; TCRdb's table is partial and in-frame only. Of 68,000 or so clones listed, 84% were seen once; the top ten hold roughly 4.5%. Material: CD4+ T cells from blood. All receptors come from a human donor in good health.

This clone was observed once. The rearrangement uses TRBV4-1 and TRBJ2-3; TRBD2 agrees at 9 bases. Losses at the gene ends were 1 base for V and 6 bases for J; bases not matched to a gene: 5. CDR1 MGHRA and CDR2 YSYEKL come from the germline V gene. The CDR3 is made up of 15 amino acids. The CDR3 region is CASSQASGRWDTQYF. The CDR3 bases are TGCGCCAGCAGCCAAGCGAGCGGGAGGTGGGATACGCAGTATTTT.

This chain uses TRBV18 with TRBJ2-7; 10 bases fit TRBD1. With V trimmed by 1 base and J by 5 bases, 5 bases remained unmatched. Germline values: CDR1 KGHSH, CDR2 LQKENI. The CDR3 is 15 amino acids. The CDR3 is CASSPLGQGSHEQYF. The CDR3 DNA reads as TGTGCCAGCTCACCACTGGGACAGGGGTCCCACGAGCAGTACTTC.

The gene calls are TRBV5-1 and TRBJ2-5, with no clear D. Germline V gene sequence: CDR1 SGHRS, CDR2 YFSETQ. V dropped 0 bases and J dropped 2 bases, with 14 bases sitting between them. The CDR3 consists of 16 residues. The CDR3 DNA reads TGCGCCAGCAGCTTGGCCTGGGCTAACTTACAAGAGACCCAGTACTTC. Its translation is CASSLAWANLQETQYF.

The chain links TRBV18 to TRBJ1-5; D perhaps matches TRBD1 (5 bases). Germline lookup yields CDR1 KGHSH and CDR2 LQKENI. This CDR3 is 14 amino acids long. With 1 base removed from V and 3 bases from J, the gap between germline ends came to 7 bases. The CDR3 sequence: CASSPQGNNQPQHF. CDR3 in DNA: TGTGCCAGCTCACCACAGGGGAACAATCAGCCCCAGCATTTT.

J is TRBJ2-7 and V is TRBV12-5; 7 nucleotides line up with TRBD1. The CDR3 consists of 15 residues. Looked up from germline, CDR1 is LGHNT and CDR2 is FRNRAP. Trimming took 4 bases from V and 1 from J; bases not matched to a gene: 7. The chain's CDR3 is CASGWIQGRSYEQYF. The CDR3 DNA follows: TGTGCTAGTGGTTGGATACAGGGGAGATCCTACGAGCAGTACTTC.

The rearrangement joins TRBV30 to TRBJ2-7; D perhaps matches TRBD2 (5 bases). The CDR3 has 15 residues. Trimming took 5 bases from V and 4 from J, leaving 21 bases between them. Germline loops: CDR1 GTSNPN, CDR2 SVGIG (reference sequence). CDR3 coding DNA: TGTGCCTGGCATATACCGAGGGTTCCTGGGTACGAGCAGTACTTC. This sequence encodes CAWHIPRVPGYEQYF.

The J gene is TRBJ2-1, the V gene TRBV30, with D perhaps TRBD1 (5 bases). Germline CDR1 GTSNPN, CDR2 SVGIG (reference sequence). This CDR3 spans 15 amino acids. The V end lost 3 bases, the J end lost 4 bases, and 16 bases lay between the germline ends. The CDR3 coding sequence is TGTGCCTGGAGGCCCGGCAGGGCGCCTTACAATGAGCAGTTCTTC. As protein: CAWRPGRAPYNEQFF.

The chain has TRBV2 and TRBJ1-5, with D tentatively TRBD1 (5 bases). Germline V gene data show CDR1 as SNHLY and CDR2 as FYNNEI. The CDR3 extends over 12 amino acids. V was shortened by 3 bases and J by 11 bases, with 11 bases between the two germline ends. CDR3 in amino acids: CASSDLGATQHF. As DNA, the CDR3 is TGTGCCAGCAGTGACTTAGGGGCTACCCAGCATTTT.

The V and J genes are TRBV2 and TRBJ2-6; D is unclear. V lost 0 bases to trimming and J lost 2 bases, with 5 bases between them. Germline CDR1 reads SNHLY; CDR2 reads FYNNEI. This CDR3 is built from 15 residues. The CDR3 bases are TGTGCCAGCAGTGAAGCGCTGCCTGGGGCCAACGTCCTGACTTTC. It encodes CASSEALPGANVLTF.

The CDR3 nucleotides are TGTGCCAGCAGCGTCGGAGGGTACAAGGCAGATACGCAGTATTTT. This translates into CASSVGGYKADTQYF. The V call is TRBV5-4, the J call TRBJ2-3; a weak D match, TRBD2 (6 bases). With 4 bases removed from V and 4 bases from J, the gap between germline ends came to 16 bases. Germline lookup yields CDR1 SGHNT and CDR2 YYREEE (reference sequence). The CDR3 runs to 15 residues. Full variable domain (rest looked up from reference TRBV5-4 and TRBJ2-3): ETGVTQSPTHLIKTRGQQVTLRCSSQSGHNTVSWYQQALGQGPQFIFQYYREEENGRGNFPPRFSGLQFPNYSSELNVNALELDDSALYLCASSVGGYKADTQYFGPGTRLTVL.

V and J are TRBV5-1 and TRBJ2-1, with 8 bases fitting TRBD1. V trimming: 4 bases; J trimming: 3 bases; junction bases outside the gene matches: 3. Germline V gene lookup returns CDR1 SGHRS and CDR2 YFSETQ. CDR3 length: 14 residues. DNA of the CDR3: TGCGCCAGCAGCGTAGGGACAGGCTACAATGAGCAGTTCTTC. Translated: CASSVGTGYNEQFF.

This sequence joins TRBV10-3 and TRBJ2-1; 7 positions agree with TRBD2. Germline values: CDR1 ENHRY, CDR2 SYGVKD. V dropped 4 bases and J dropped 9; count of bases not matched to a gene: 3. The CDR3 has 12 amino acids. The CDR3 bases are TGTGCCATCAGTGCGGGCGGGAGTGAGCAGTTCTTC. Residues: CAISAGGSEQFF.

V is TRBV7-7 and J is TRBJ2-3; D is perhaps TRBD2 (5 bases). Germline-derived CDR1 and CDR2 are SSHAT and FNYEAQ (reference sequence). V was cut by 8 bases and J by 3 bases, with 18 bases left in between. The CDR3 has 15 amino acids. CDR3 sequence: CASARGFGVTDTQYF. In nucleotides, the CDR3 is TGTGCCAGCGCCCGGGGATTCGGGGTAACAGATACGCAGTATTTT. The whole variable domain, remainder taken from reference TRBV7-7 and TRBJ2-3, is GAGVSQSPRYKVTKRGQDVTLRCDPISSHATLYWYQQALGQGPEFLTYFNYEAQPDKSGLPSDRFSAERPEGSISTLTIQRTEQRDSAMYRCASARGFGVTDTQYFGPGTRLTVL.

The rearrangement uses TRBV30 and TRBJ2-5; TRBD2 aligns across 8 bases. The V gene end was trimmed by 2 bases and the J gene end by 0 bases; junction bases not matched to a gene: 8. Per germline, CDR1 GTSNPN and CDR2 SVGIG (reference sequence). CDR3 length: 16 amino acids. Written as DNA, the CDR3 is TGTGCCTGGAGTTCGGGGGGGACAAGGTACCAAGAGACCCAGTACTTC. This encodes CAWSSGGTRYQETQYF.

J is TRBJ1-1 and V is TRBV29-1; D remains ambiguous. The V gene lost 1 base and the J gene lost 2 bases, with 8 bases spanning the gap. This CDR3 comprises 13 residues. Germline assignment: CDR1 SQVTM and CDR2 ANQGSEA. This chain's CDR3 is CSVEGRFNTEAFF. The CDR3 bases are TGCAGCGTTGAAGGGCGCTTTAACACTGAAGCTTTCTTT.

Remarks on this clone: Sequence at one end of the junction differs from germline and may be a read error. The rearrangement uses TRBV4-1 and TRBJ1-2, with D unclear. Germline lookup yields CDR1 MGHRA and CDR2 YSYEKL. The CDR3 has 12 amino acids. The CDR3 DNA follows: TGCGCCAGCAGCCAAGATTCTGCGGTTGTCGGCTTC. This encodes CASSQDSAVVGF.

The chain joins TRBV18 to TRBJ2-1; D not certain. There are 13 residues in the CDR3. Germline-derived CDR1 and CDR2 are KGHSH and LQKENI. V lost 4 bases and J lost 5, with 9 bases in between. The CDR3: CASSLNSNNEQFF. The CDR3 DNA reads as TGTGCCAGCTCACTTAACAGTAACAATGAGCAGTTCTTC.

V is TRBV14 and J is TRBJ1-3; D not resolved. The ends were cut back, 6 bases at V and 1 base at J, with 10 bases in the middle. The germline V gene has CDR1 SGHDN and CDR2 FVKESK. The CDR3 is 14 amino acids. This chain's CDR3 is CASSYDISGNTIYF. The CDR3 nucleotides read TGTGCCAGCAGTTACGACATTTCTGGAAACACCATATATTTT.

V is TRBV5-4 and J is TRBJ2-3, with D tentatively TRBD1 or TRBD2 (5 bases each). The CDR3 has 13 residues. The V end lost 6 bases, the J end lost 2 bases, and 10 bases lay between the germline ends. CDR1 is SGHNT and CDR2 is YYREEE in the germline V gene (reference sequence). CDR3 sequence: CASTRGPTDTQYF. Here the CDR3 DNA reads TGTGCCAGCACGAGGGGCCCCACAGATACGCAGTATTTT.

This chain uses TRBV7-9 with TRBJ2-4, with a tentative D call TRBD1 (6 bases). Per germline, CDR1 SEHNR and CDR2 FQNEAQ (reference sequence). The CDR3 consists of 15 residues. With 2 bases removed from V and 0 bases from J, the gap between germline ends came to 8 bases. The chain's CDR3 is CASSLTGLAKNIQYF. The CDR3 DNA follows: TGTGCCAGCAGCTTAACAGGGCTAGCCAAAAACATTCAGTACTTC. The full variable domain, completed using reference TRBV7-9 and TRBJ2-4, is DTGVSQNPRHKITKRGQNVTFRCDPISEHNRLYWYRQTLGQGPEFLTYFQNEAQLEKSRLLSDRFSAERPKGSFSTLEIQRTEQGDSAMYLCASSLTGLAKNIQYFGAGTRLSVL.

The chain links TRBV25-1 to TRBJ2-3, with 12 bases identical to TRBD2. Germline CDR1 and CDR2: MGHDK and SYGVNS. V lost 8 bases and J lost 3; bases outside the gene matches: 3. This CDR3 has 14 residues. CDR3 nucleotides: TGTGCCAGCTCTAGCGGGGGGGCAACAGATACGCAGTATTTT. Its translation is CASSSGGATDTQYF.

The chain carries TRBV7-9 and TRBJ1-1; D unresolved. Trimming shortened V by 3 bases and J by 0 bases, and 14 bases separated the two germline ends. Germline loops: CDR1 SEHNR, CDR2 FQNEAQ (reference sequence). The CDR3 covers 16 residues. For the CDR3, the DNA is TGTGCCAGCAGCTTTCTAGGGAGAGGGATGAACACTGAAGCTTTCTTT. This encodes CASSFLGRGMNTEAFF.

The V and J genes are TRBV25-1 and TRBJ1-4; 8 nucleotides agree with TRBD1. Germline CDR1 MGHDK, CDR2 SYGVNS. With 5 bases clipped from V and 8 bases from J, the junction kept 7 bases outside the gene matches. The CDR3 has 14 residues. The CDR3 DNA reads as TGTGCCAGCAGTATTGCAGGGGGCTGGGAAAAACTGTTTTTT. This gives the protein CASSIAGGWEKLFF.

The rearrangement joins TRBV18 to TRBJ2-3; the match to TRBD2 covers 8 bases. The CDR3 is 14 amino acids. V dropped 3 bases and J dropped 5; count of bases not matched to a gene: 4. Per the germline V gene, CDR1 is KGHSH and CDR2 is LQKENI. This CDR3 is CASSPASGGDTQYF. CDR3 coding DNA: TGTGCCAGCTCACCGGCCAGCGGGGGAGATACGCAGTATTTT. Looking up the rest from reference TRBV18 and TRBJ2-3 gives the full variable domain: NAGVMQNPRHLVRRRGQEARLRCSPMKGHSHVYWYRQLPEEGLKFMVYLQKENIIDESGMPKERFSAEFPKEGPSILRIQQVVRGDSAAYFCASSPASGGDTQYFGPGTRLTVL.

The CDR3 DNA sequence: TGTGCCTGGAAACAGGGTCCCTACGAGCAGTACTTC. Amino acid sequence: CAWKQGPYEQYF. The chain recombines TRBV30 with TRBJ2-7; D might be TRBD1 (6 bases). The CDR3 contains 12 residues. CDR1 and CDR2 (germline): GTSNPN, SVGIG (reference sequence). Trimming removed 4 bases from V and 2 bases from J, with 9 bases in between.

The chain is built from TRBV11-2 and TRBJ1-2, with TRBD1 matching over 8 bases. This CDR3 comprises 16 residues. Trimming removed 6 bases from V and 4 bases from J; junction bases left unmatched: 13. Per the germline V gene, CDR1 is SGHAT and CDR2 is FQNNGV. This chain's CDR3 is CASSYSTGGASYGYTF. In nucleotides, the CDR3 is TGTGCCAGCAGTTACTCAACAGGGGGGGCAAGCTATGGCTACACCTTC.